Below, 30 T cell receptor beta chains from the same sample are listed, as sequenced in a study of blood T cell repertoires in COVID-19. The method was immunoSEQ multiplex PCR; TCRdb's version includes in-frame clones alone and lacks a portion of them. Among about 120,000 clones, around 86% were seen once, and the ten largest hold more than 6.5%. Sample: peripheral blood. The origin of the receptors is a man older than 75 with active or convalescent COVID-19.

The chain is built from TRBV7-3 and TRBJ2-3; 8 nucleotides align to TRBD2. Germline assignment: CDR1 SGHTA and CDR2 FQGTGA. The trim removed 6 bases at V and 0 bases at J, leaving 2 bases unmatched. This CDR3 is 14 amino acids long. The CDR3 DNA reads as TGTGCCAGCAGTAGCGGGGTGAGCACAGATACGCAGTATTTT. Its translation: CASSSGVSTDTQYF.

V and J are TRBV9 and TRBJ2-7, with D possibly being TRBD2 (6 bases). Germline CDR1 SGDLS, CDR2 YYNGEE. This CDR3 has 15 amino acids. The ends were cut back, 2 bases at V and 2 bases at J, with 14 bases in the middle. The CDR3, as DNA: TGTGCCAGCAGCGTCGGGCGGGACCCGCCCTACGAGCAGTACTTC. Amino acids: CASSVGRDPPYEQYF.

This chain uses TRBV5-1 with TRBJ2-7; 7 nucleotides agree with TRBD1. The length of the CDR3 is 13 residues. J was trimmed by 3 bases and V by 4 bases; bases with no gene match: 4. CDR1 and CDR2 from the germline V gene are SGHRS and YFSETQ. CDR3 amino acids: CASSRQGDYEQYF. The CDR3, as DNA: TGCGCCAGCAGCCGACAGGGTGACTACGAGCAGTACTTC.

The gene calls are TRBV11-3 and TRBJ1-2; the D gene is possibly TRBD1 (6 bases). The germline V and J ends were trimmed by 6 bases and 8 bases, with 28 bases remaining between them. CDR3 size: 17 residues. CDR1 is SGHNT and CDR2 is YENEEA in the germline V gene. In nucleotides, the CDR3 is TGTGCCAGCAGTCAAGCGGGACAAGGCCCCCTGGGTTGGGGCTACACCTTC. Translation gives CASSQAGQGPLGWGYTF.

Comments on this clone: Within the sample, other DNA sequences also encode this same CDR3. The J gene is TRBJ2-2, the V gene TRBV29-1; 9 bases align to TRBD2. Trimming took 6 bases from V and 5 from J; bases not matched to a gene: 4. The CDR3 is 13 residues long. Germline-derived CDR1 and CDR2 are SQVTM and ANQGSEA. The CDR3: CSVRRGGTGELFF. For the CDR3, the DNA is TGCAGCGTCCGGCGGGGGGGGACCGGGGAGCTGTTTTTT.

The chain carries TRBV30 and TRBJ2-7, with D possibly TRBD2 on 6 matching bases. The CDR3 consists of 15 residues. Trimming removed 2 bases at V and 5 bases at J, with 19 bases between. Germline V lookup: CDR1 GTSNPN, CDR2 SVGIG (reference sequence). The CDR3 nucleotides read TGTGCCTGGAGTCCCCCCCGGGGGATTCGTGACGAGCAGTACTTC. Translated: CAWSPPRGIRDEQYF.

V is TRBV2 and J is TRBJ1-4; D is possibly TRBD1 (5 bases). From germline, CDR1 is SNHLY and CDR2 FYNNEI. V lost 10 bases and J 5 bases, leaving 17 bases between the germline ends. The CDR3 contains 14 residues. The CDR3 loop reads CAMAPGRENEKLFF. CDR3 sequence (DNA): TGTGCCATGGCTCCAGGGCGTGAGAATGAAAAACTGTTTTTT.

The rearrangement uses TRBV5-1 and TRBJ2-1; 11 nucleotides line up with TRBD2. This CDR3 spans 14 amino acids. The V segment lost 4 bases and the J segment 8 bases; nucleotides outside the gene matches: 5. CDR1 SGHRS and CDR2 YFSETQ come from the germline V gene. The CDR3 loop reads CASSPSGGTYEQFF. The CDR3 nucleotides read TGCGCCAGCAGCCCTAGCGGGGGGACCTATGAGCAGTTCTTC.

This clone was detected a few times. The chain employs TRBV2 and TRBJ1-3; 7 nucleotides agree with TRBD1. The CDR3 covers 15 residues. In germline, CDR1 is SNHLY, CDR2 FYNNEI. The V and J ends lost 1 base and 2 bases, in that order; junction bases with no gene match: 2. The CDR3 reads CASSEGRGAGNTIYF. The CDR3 coding sequence is TGTGCCAGCAGTGAAGGCAGGGGGGCTGGAAACACCATATATTTT.

The chain combines TRBV7-8 with TRBJ2-4; 7 bases map to TRBD2. After removal of 3 bases from V and 0 bases from J, the junction contained 8 bases not matched to a gene. Germline CDR1 SGHVS, CDR2 FQNEAQ. The CDR3 has 17 residues. The CDR3 coding sequence is TGTGCCAGCAGCTTCAGGGAGGGGAACGTAGCCAAAAACATTCAGTACTTC. Its translation: CASSFREGNVAKNIQYF.

This clone was detected once. The rearrangement links TRBV11-2 to TRBJ1-4; 7 bases line up with TRBD1. CDR3 length equals 14 residues. Germline V gene data show CDR1 as SGHAT and CDR2 as FQNNGV. J lost 6 bases, V lost 3 bases, and 4 bases had no gene match. DNA for the CDR3: TGTGCCAGCAGCTTGGGACAGACTTATGAAAAACTGTTTTTT. Amino acid sequence: CASSLGQTYEKLFF.

The chain combines TRBV25-1 with TRBJ2-7, with TRBD2 matching over 8 bases. Germline V gene lookup returns CDR1 MGHDK and CDR2 SYGVNS. The junction had 10 bases not matched to a gene; V was cut back by 5 bases and J by 1 base. The CDR3 loop spans 16 amino acids. CDR3 nucleotide sequence: TGTGCCAGCAGTTTAGCTCGCGGGGGGCTTTCCTACGAGCAGTACTTC. Its protein product is CASSLARGGLSYEQYF.

This rearrangement joins TRBV7-3 to TRBJ1-1; TRBD1 aligns across 7 bases. Germline V CDR1 and CDR2: SGHTA, FQGTGA. V was clipped by 5 bases and J by 0 bases; unmatched bases: 6. This CDR3 is built from 15 residues. DNA for the CDR3: TGTGCCAGCAGCCCTCAGACAGGGATGAACACTGAAGCTTTCTTT. This codes for CASSPQTGMNTEAFF. The full variable domain, with the rest looked up from reference TRBV7-3 and TRBJ1-1, is GAGVSQTPSNKVTEKGKYVELRCDPISGHTALYWYRQSLGQGPEFLIYFQGTGAADDSGLPNDRFFAVRPEGSVSTLKIQRTERGDSAVYLCASSPQTGMNTEAFFGQGTRLTVV.

The chain is built from TRBV2 and TRBJ1-6; 8 bases agree with TRBD1. The germline V gene encodes CDR1 SNHLY and CDR2 FYNNEI. CDR3 size: 16 residues. V shed 3 bases, J shed 5 bases, and the junction held 6 bases outside the gene matches. CDR3 nucleotide sequence: TGTGCCAGCAGTGACAACAGGGGGGGGAATAATTCACCCCTCCACTTT. Its translation: CASSDNRGGNNSPLHF.

This clone showed up just a few times. This chain uses TRBV4-2 with TRBJ2-6; 16 bases agree with TRBD2. The CDR3 extends over 22 amino acids. J lost 0 bases, V lost 0 bases, and 8 bases had no gene match. Per germline, CDR1 LGHNA and CDR2 YNFKEQ. For the CDR3, the DNA is TGTGCCAGCAGCCAAGATCCCCCGGGACTAGCGGGAGGGAGCTCTGGGGCCAACGTCCTGACTTTC. It specifies CASSQDPPGLAGGSSGANVLTF.

The chain combines TRBV29-1 with TRBJ2-7; the D is unclear. The CDR3 loop spans 13 amino acids. Trimming cost V 6 bases and J 1 base, with 13 bases left between them. Germline lookup yields CDR1 SQVTM and CDR2 ANQGSEA. CDR3 sequence: CSVKSRGSYEQYF. The CDR3 DNA follows: TGCAGCGTAAAGAGCAGAGGTTCCTACGAGCAGTACTTC.

This chain's CDR3 is CASSQLGGAHYNEQFF. The CDR3 DNA sequence: TGTGCCAGCAGCCAGTTGGGGGGGGCCCACTACAATGAGCAGTTCTTC. The chain carries TRBV14 and TRBJ2-1; tentatively, D is TRBD2 (7 bases). The CDR3 extends over 16 amino acids. The germline V and J ends were trimmed by 3 bases and 3 bases, with 15 bases remaining between them. CDR1 is SGHDN and CDR2 is FVKESK in the germline V gene.

This clone appeared a single time. The chain links TRBV21-1 to TRBJ2-2; the tabulated D call, TRBD1, remains unverified against the DNA. TRBV21-1 is tagged as a pseudogene. There are 18 residues in the CDR3. The CDR3 coding sequence is TGTGCCAGCAGCAAAGGGCATAGAGGGGGCAGCTATAGCGGGGAGCTGTTTTTT. This gives the protein CASSKGHRGGSYSGELFF.

Here the CDR3 DNA reads TGTGCCAGCAGCTTAAATTATGGAAACACCATATATTTT. It is translated as CASSLNYGNTIYF. V and J are TRBV7-3 and TRBJ1-3; D is uncertain. The CDR3 totals 13 residues. The V and J ends lost 1 base and 3 bases respectively, with 4 bases between them. Germline lookup yields CDR1 SGHTA and CDR2 FQGTGA.

The V gene is TRBV18, the J gene TRBJ1-2, with TRBD1 matching over 8 bases. The CDR3 runs 15 residues. The V gene's germline CDR1 is KGHSH and CDR2 LQKENI. The junction had 10 bases not matched to a gene; V was cut back by 3 bases and J by 7 bases. The CDR3 is CASSPLVGQGSGYTF. As DNA, the CDR3 is TGTGCCAGCTCACCCTTAGTCGGACAGGGAAGTGGCTACACCTTC.

This clone was seen only a few times. The rearrangement links TRBV10-3 to TRBJ1-3; D may be TRBD1 (6 bases). The V and J ends lost 6 bases and 2 bases respectively, with 11 bases between them. CDR1 ENHRY and CDR2 SYGVKD come from the germline V gene. CDR3 length: 14 residues. CDR3: CAISPQGTGNTIYF. The DNA for the CDR3 is TGTGCCATCAGCCCACAGGGAACTGGAAACACCATATATTTT.

The chain carries TRBV19 and TRBJ2-7; D possibly corresponds to TRBD1 (5 bases). The CDR3 length is 13 residues. V dropped 4 bases and J dropped 5 bases, with 12 bases sitting between them. In germline, CDR1 is LNHDA, CDR2 SQIVND (reference sequence). The CDR3 spells CASSTLMGHEQYF. The DNA for the CDR3 is TGTGCCAGTAGTACTCTCATGGGGCACGAGCAGTACTTC.

This chain connects TRBV20-1 to TRBJ1-6, with D possibly matching TRBD1 (5 bases). The germline gives CDR1 DFQATT, CDR2 SNEGSKA (reference sequence). Trimming cost V 8 bases and J 7 bases, with 9 bases left between them. The CDR3 is 11 residues long. As DNA, the CDR3 is TGCAGTTCGGGACTCAATTCACCCCTCCACTTT. Residues: CSSGLNSPLHF.

The rearrangement joins TRBV7-9 to TRBJ1-2; 7 nucleotides align to TRBD1. V lost 5 bases and J lost 2; bases outside the gene matches: 2. CDR3 length: 13 residues. Germline-derived CDR1 and CDR2 are SEHNR and FQNEAQ (reference sequence). The CDR3 reads CASSVGQNYGYTF. CDR3 nucleotides: TGTGCCAGCAGCGTGGGACAGAACTATGGCTACACCTTC. Filled out from reference TRBV7-9 and TRBJ1-2, the complete variable domain reads DTGVSQNPRHKITKRGQNVTFRCDPISEHNRLYWYRQTLGQGPEFLTYFQNEAQLEKSRLLSDRFSAERPKGSFSTLEIQRTEQGDSAMYLCASSVGQNYGYTFGSGTRLTVV.

The chain joins TRBV24-1 to TRBJ2-3; 12 bases fit TRBD2. After removal of 4 bases from V and 3 bases from J, the junction contained 4 bases not matched to a gene. The CDR3 loop spans 16 amino acids. Germline CDR1 is KGHDR and CDR2 is SFDVKD. Here the CDR3 DNA reads TGTGCCACCAGTGACCATGGGACTAGCGGGACAGATACGCAGTATTTT. Translated, it gives CATSDHGTSGTDTQYF.

This chain connects TRBV5-8 to TRBJ2-6; no definite D call. The V end was cut by 5 bases, the J end by 0 bases, with 12 bases between. The V gene's germline CDR1 is SGHTS and CDR2 YDEGEE. The CDR3 is 16 residues long. This CDR3 is CASSNQRYSGANVLTF. The CDR3, as DNA: TGTGCCAGCAGTAATCAACGGTACTCTGGGGCCAACGTCCTGACTTTC.

The rearrangement links TRBV19 to TRBJ2-7; the match to TRBD1 covers 7 bases. Germline lookup yields CDR1 LNHDA and CDR2 SQIVND (reference sequence). Unmatched junction bases numbered 9, after V lost 6 bases and J lost 4 bases. CDR3 length equals 14 residues. The CDR3 reads CASSDQGVRYEQYF. CDR3 coding DNA: TGTGCCAGTAGCGACCAGGGGGTACGGTACGAGCAGTACTTC.

This clone was observed at least ten times. This rearrangement joins TRBV6-4 to TRBJ2-1; TRBD2 matches at 14 bases. Germline trimming cut 3 bases from V and 0 bases from J; bases unmatched to any gene: 7. Germline V lookup: CDR1 MRHNA, CDR2 SNTAGT. The CDR3 covers 19 residues. The CDR3 is CASSELGLAGDASYNEQFF. The CDR3, as DNA: TGTGCCAGCAGTGAACTGGGACTAGCGGGAGACGCCTCCTACAATGAGCAGTTCTTC.

V gene TRBV10-3 combines with J gene TRBJ2-7; D unresolved. The germline CDR1 and CDR2 sequences are ENHRY and SYGVKD. This CDR3 has 13 residues. Trimming stripped 7 bases from V and 2 bases from J, with 12 bases between. This chain's CDR3 is CAITSGSTYEQYF. The CDR3 DNA is TGTGCCATCACCTCCGGTTCAACCTACGAGCAGTACTTC.

This chain joins TRBV5-4 and TRBJ2-5; possible D gene TRBD2, 7 bases. The CDR3 is 16 residues long. Germline CDR1 reads SGHNT; CDR2 reads YYREEE (reference sequence). V shed 4 bases and J shed 4 bases, with 20 bases lying between them. The CDR3: CASSGRGGQGGETQYF. The CDR3 DNA follows: TGTGCCAGCAGCGGGAGGGGGGGTCAAGGTGGAGAGACCCAGTACTTC.